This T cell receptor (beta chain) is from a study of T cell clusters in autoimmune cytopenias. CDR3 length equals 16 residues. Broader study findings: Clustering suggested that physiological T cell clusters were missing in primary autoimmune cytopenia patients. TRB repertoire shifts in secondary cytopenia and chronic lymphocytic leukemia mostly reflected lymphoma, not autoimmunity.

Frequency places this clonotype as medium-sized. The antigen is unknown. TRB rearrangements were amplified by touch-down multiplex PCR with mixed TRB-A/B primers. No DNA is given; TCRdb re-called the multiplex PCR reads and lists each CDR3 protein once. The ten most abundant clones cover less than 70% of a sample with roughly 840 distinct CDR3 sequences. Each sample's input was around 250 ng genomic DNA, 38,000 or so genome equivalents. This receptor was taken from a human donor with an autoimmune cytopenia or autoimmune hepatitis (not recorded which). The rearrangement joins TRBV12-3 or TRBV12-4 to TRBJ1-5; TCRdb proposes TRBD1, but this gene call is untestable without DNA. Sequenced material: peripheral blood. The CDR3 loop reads CASSKGTGGWNQPQHF.